The next 15 T cell receptor beta chains were all read from a single sample in a study of T-cell reconstitution after alpha-beta-depleted transplantation in children. Preparation of the TCRbeta library involved a method that used unique molecular identifiers. Each CDR3 protein is one row after TCRdb ran MiXCR on the PCR reads. The repertoire consists of under 850,000 distinct CDR3 sequences, with over 10% occurring once and the leading ten covering 0.79%. The sample here was PBMCs, taken before TCRalphabeta/CD19-depleted stem cell transplant. The receptors originated from a girl aged 2 to 10 with congenital amegakaryocytic thrombocytopenia, due to receive a stem cell transplant.

This clonotype appeared many times. The chain links TRBV29-1 to TRBJ2-6; D possibly corresponds to TRBD2 (5 bases). V lost 4 bases, J lost 2 bases, and 12 bases lay in between. CDR3 length equals 15 residues. Germline values: CDR1 SQVTM, CDR2 ANQGSEA. The CDR3 loop is CSVGPRGTGANVLTF. As DNA, the CDR3 is TGCAGCGTTGGCCCTCGGGGTACTGGGGCCAACGTCCTGACTTTC.

Ten or more counts support this clonotype. The CDR3 loop reads CASSSSSGDYEQYF. The CDR3 region has the DNA TGTGCCAGCAGTTCCAGCTCGGGGGACTACGAGCAGTACTTC. The rearrangement links TRBV12-3 or TRBV12-4 to TRBJ2-7, with a tentative D call TRBD2 (6 bases). V lost 4 bases and J 3 bases, leaving 13 bases between the germline ends. This CDR3 spans 14 amino acids.

This clonotype has a count of ten or more. The chain combines TRBV12-3 or TRBV12-4 with TRBJ1-4; D might be TRBD1 (5 bases). CDR3 length: 14 residues. Trimming took 3 bases from V and 5 from J, leaving 10 bases between them. The CDR3 spells CASSFGAENEKLFF. The CDR3 DNA reads as TGTGCCAGCAGTTTCGGGGCAGAGAATGAAAAACTGTTTTTT.

This clonotype was observed at least ten times. The CDR3 region is CSVDENTDTQYF. The CDR3 DNA reads TGCAGCGTTGATGAGAACACAGATACGCAGTATTTT. The chain uses TRBV29-1 and TRBJ2-3; no reliable D call. V lost 3 bases, J lost 2 bases, and 6 bases lay in between. This CDR3 has 12 amino acids. Looked up from germline, CDR1 is SQVTM and CDR2 is ANQGSEA.

The chain recombines TRBV5-1 with TRBJ2-7, with TRBD1 matching over 7 bases. J lost 3 bases, V lost 6 bases, and 6 bases had no gene match. Germline-derived CDR1 and CDR2 are SGHRS and YFSETQ. This CDR3 is built from 13 residues. The CDR3, as DNA: TGCGCCAGCACCCGGGACAGTAACTACGAGCAGTACTTC. Protein sequence: CASTRDSNYEQYF.

This clonotype came up a few times. V gene TRBV5-1 combines with J gene TRBJ2-2; D uncertain. Germline V gives CDR1 SGHRS, CDR2 YFSETQ. The V gene lost 0 bases and the J gene lost 6 bases, with 9 bases spanning the gap. CDR3 length: 14 residues. This CDR3 is CASSLGSYPGELFF. DNA for the CDR3: TGCGCCAGCAGCTTGGGGTCATATCCCGGGGAGCTGTTTTTT.

In its sample, this clonotype was seen a few times. This rearrangement joins TRBV7-6 to TRBJ2-1; the match to TRBD2 covers 13 bases. Trimming removed 5 bases from V and 7 bases from J; junction bases left unmatched: 14. CDR3 length: 18 amino acids. CDR1 SGHVS and CDR2 FNYEAQ come from the germline V gene. This CDR3 is CASSQVLAGGPRRNEQFF. DNA for the CDR3: TGTGCCAGCAGCCAAGTACTAGCGGGAGGGCCGCGGAGGAATGAGCAGTTCTTC.

This clonotype has a handful of counts. This chain joins TRBV19 and TRBJ2-7; tentative D call: TRBD1 (5 bases). With 6 bases removed from V and 7 bases from J, the gap between germline ends came to 16 bases. There are 13 residues in the CDR3. Germline loops: CDR1 LNHDA, CDR2 SQIVND (reference sequence). The CDR3 DNA reads as TGTGCCAGTAGAGAAACAGGTGGGCGAGAGCAGTACTTC. Amino acids: CASRETGGREQYF.

This clonotype has ten or more counts. V and J are TRBV19 and TRBJ2-2; D uncertain. The V gene's germline CDR1 is LNHDA and CDR2 SQIVND (reference sequence). The CDR3 has 12 residues. Trimming removed 6 bases at V and 7 bases at J, with 9 bases between. The CDR3 region is CASRLTGGELFF. CDR3 in DNA: TGTGCCAGTAGACTCACCGGCGGGGAGCTGTTTTTT. The whole variable domain, filled in from reference TRBV19 and TRBJ2-2, reads DGGITQSPKYLFRKEGQNVTLSCEQNLNHDAMYWYRQDPGQGLRLIYYSQIVNDFQKGDIAEGYSVSREKKESFPLTVTSAQKNPTAFYLCASRLTGGELFFGEGSRLTVL.

The chain recombines TRBV20-1 with TRBJ2-1; 13 bases fit TRBD2. Germline V gene lookup returns CDR1 DFQATT and CDR2 SNEGSKA (reference sequence). V lost 6 bases, J lost 10 bases, and 15 bases stayed unmatched. CDR3 length equals 16 residues. The CDR3 spells CSAIQSTSGRVHEQFF. CDR3 DNA: TGCAGTGCCATCCAATCTACTAGCGGGAGGGTCCACGAGCAGTTCTTC.

This clonotype was detected many times. The V gene is TRBV28, the J gene TRBJ2-7; 7 bases match TRBD1. The V segment lost 6 bases and the J segment 3 bases; nucleotides outside the gene matches: 11. Germline CDR1 and CDR2: MDHEN and SYDVKM. This CDR3 comprises 15 residues. The CDR3 coding sequence is TGTGCCAGCAGCCCTCCAGGGGGTAAACGCTACGAGCAGTACTTC. It codes for CASSPPGGKRYEQYF.

Only a few counts were recorded for this clonotype. The chain has TRBV5-1 and TRBJ2-7; D ambiguous. Germline V lookup: CDR1 SGHRS, CDR2 YFSETQ. The CDR3 totals 15 residues. Trimming pared 0 bases from V and 3 bases from J, leaving 13 bases between. CDR3 DNA: TGCGCCAGCAGCTTGGAACCAACCACCATCTACGAGCAGTACTTC. It yields the protein CASSLEPTTIYEQYF.

In its sample, this clonotype was seen a few times. CDR3 sequence: CASSYSRLAGVYYNEQFF. The CDR3, as DNA: TGTGCCAGCAGTTACTCGAGGCTAGCGGGAGTTTACTACAATGAGCAGTTCTTC. V and J are TRBV6-2 or TRBV6-3 and TRBJ2-1, with 10 bases fitting TRBD2. The junction had 8 bases not matched to a gene; V was cut back by 0 bases and J by 3 bases. The CDR3 has 18 residues. Germline assignment: CDR1 MNHEY and CDR2 SVGEGT.

This clonotype was detected only a few times. V gene TRBV5-1 combines with J gene TRBJ2-3, with a possible D match to TRBD2 (5 bases). V was cut by 2 bases and J by 0 bases, with 13 bases left in between. Germline V lookup: CDR1 SGHRS, CDR2 YFSETQ. This CDR3 region has 16 residues. CDR3 in amino acids: CASSFFGGGSTDTQYF. CDR3 in DNA: TGCGCCAGCAGCTTTTTCGGTGGAGGAAGCACAGATACGCAGTATTTT.

This chain uses TRBV7-9 with TRBJ1-2; 7 nucleotides align to TRBD1. V lost 1 base and J lost 6; bases outside the gene matches: 5. CDR1 is SEHNR and CDR2 is FQNEAQ in the germline V gene (reference sequence). The CDR3 runs 14 residues. The DNA for the CDR3 is TGTGCCAGCAGCTTAGACGTGACAGGGCATGGCTACACCTTC. This gives the protein CASSLDVTGHGYTF.